These T cell receptor beta chains were read from a single sample in a study of blood T cell repertoires in COVID-19. Some clones are missing from TCRdb's copy, which holds only in-frame ones; the method was immunoSEQ multiplex PCR. The sample gives 98,000 or so clones, 65% to 90% of which show up once; about 4.8% is in the top ten. Sample: peripheral blood. Receptors were obtained from a man aged 55 to 70 with acute or convalescent COVID-19. Both conserved end residues are part of each CDR3. D genes are given only for firm matches. Size tells how often a clone was seen (once, few, many) or the class of an expanded clone, and some rows leave it out.

TRBV9,TRBD1,TRBJ1-1,.,TGTGCCAGCAGCGTAGCCGGACAGGCGAGGGGCACTGAAGCTTTCTTT,CASSVAGQARGTEAFF
TRBV2,TRBD1,TRBJ2-6,few,TGTGCCAGCAGTTGGACAGGGTCTGGGGCCAACGTCCTGACTTTC,CASSWTGSGANVLTF
TRBV24-1,.,TRBJ2-7,.,TGTGCCACCAGTGATTCTGACACCACCTACGAGCAGTACTTC,CATSDSDTTYEQYF
TRBV5-1,.,TRBJ1-6,few,TGCGCCAGCAGCTTGGGAACAAGGAGGGATCCACCCCTCCACTTT,CASSLGTRRDPPLHF
TRBV18,.,TRBJ1-4,.,TGTGCCAGCTCACCACCGGGCCAGGGGTATGAAAAACTGTTTTTT,CASSPPGQGYEKLFF
TRBV25-1,.,TRBJ1-2,medium-sized,TGTGCCGCAGGGGACGGTGGCTACACCTTC,CAAGDGGYTF
TRBV11-2,TRBD1,TRBJ1-3,.,TGTGCCAGCAGCTTAGATACAGGGGCTGGAAACACCATATATTTT,CASSLDTGAGNTIYF
TRBV28,.,TRBJ2-3,.,TGTGCCAGCAGTTTATTTACCAGCGGGAGCACAGATACGCAGTATTTT,CASSLFTSGSTDTQYF
TRBV15,TRBD2,TRBJ2-1,.,TGTGCCACCAGCAGTGGGACTAGCGGGACCTTCAATCAGCAGTTCTTC,CATSSGTSGTFNQQFF
TRBV7-7,TRBD2,TRBJ2-5,.,TGTGCTAGCAGCTTACTAGCGGGAGCCCGGGAGACCCAGTACTTC,CASSLLAGARETQYF
TRBV14,TRBD2,TRBJ2-5,.,TGTGCCAGCAGGCTCGGTGGGACTAGCGGGGGGGCGGAGGAGACCCAGTACTTC,CASRLGGTSGGAEETQYF
TRBV10-1,TRBD1,TRBJ2-2,.,TGCGCCAGCAGTCTCCGGACAGGGGGGAACACCGGGGAGCTGTTTTTT,CASSLRTGGNTGELFF
TRBV30,TRBD1,TRBJ1-2,many,TGTGCCTGGAGTGTACCGGACAGGTTCTATGGCTACACCTTC,CAWSVPDRFYGYTF
TRBV4-1,.,TRBJ1-4,.,TGCGCCAGCAGCCAAGACCACAGTCGTAATGAAAAACTGTTTTTT,CASSQDHSRNEKLFF
TRBV7-9,.,TRBJ1-5,.,TGTGCCAGCAGCTTAGTCTTCGGGGAGGGCAATCAGCCCCAGCATTTT,CASSLVFGEGNQPQHF
TRBV18,TRBD1,TRBJ1-2,.,TGTGCCAGCTCACCAGGGCAGGGGGCTAACTATGGCTACACCTTC,CASSPGQGANYGYTF
TRBV30,.,TRBJ1-4,.,TGTGCCTGGGACTCTAATGAAAAACTGTTTTTT,CAWDSNEKLFF
TRBV6-2/TRBV6-3,.,TRBJ1-5,few,TGTGCCAGCAGTTACAACTCAGGACTAGGGTATAGCAATCAGCCCCAGCATTTT,CASSYNSGLGYSNQPQHF
TRBV5-1,.,TRBJ2-5,.,TGCGCCAGCAGCTTGGCAAGGGGGGAGACCCAGTACTTC,CASSLARGETQYF
TRBV11-2,.,TRBJ1-2,.,TGTGCCAGCAGCTCCCAGGGCAGGGGCTCCTATGGCTACACCTTC,CASSSQGRGSYGYTF
TRBV4-1,TRBD1,TRBJ1-1,.,TGCGCCAGCAGCCACCTCACAGGGGGAGGAAACACTGAAGCTTTCTTT,CASSHLTGGGNTEAFF
TRBV5-1,TRBD2,TRBJ2-5,.,TGCGCCAGCAGCCCCAGGATAGCGGGGGTAGAGACCCAGTACTTC,CASSPRIAGVETQYF
TRBV7-9,TRBD1,TRBJ1-4,.,TGTGCCAGCAGCCCAGGGGACAGCCGGGAAAAACTGTTTTTT,CASSPGDSREKLFF